Sequencing of this T cell receptor (beta chain) was carried out in a study of tumour-infiltrating T cells in Burkitt lymphoma. Study background: Repertoire clonality predicted overall and progression-free survival.

The V end lost 3 bases, the J end lost 1 base, and 6 bases lay between the germline ends. The CDR3 contains 13 residues. Germline values: CDR1 MNHNY, CDR2 SVGAGI (reference sequence). This clone was observed a handful of times. Assay used: immunoSEQ multiplex PCR; TCRdb lists only in-frame clones, some missing. The profile shows about 5,100 clones, 20% to 25% of them singletons. The sequence was obtained from a human donor with diffuse large B-cell lymphoma. The chain recombines TRBV6-6 with TRBJ1-1; no definite D call. Sample: tumor tissue. The DNA of the CDR3 is TGTGCCAGCAGTTATTCCAGGAACACTGAAGCTTTCTTT. Residues: CASSYSRNTEAFF.